What follows are 25 T cell receptor beta chains derived from one specimen sequenced in a study of vaccination effects on CD4 cells after COVID-19. Between days 10 and 11 of culture, CD4+ T cells were separated out. Clones were read by immunoSEQ multiplex PCR, and TCRdb kept only the in-frame ones, dropping some. Among 45,000 to 50,000 clones listed, around 67% were seen once. Their antigens are not known. The source material was CD4+ T cells from PBMCs cultured without peptide, sampled before COVID-19 vaccination. The receptors here all came from a human donor who received a COVID-19 vaccine.

This sequence joins TRBV19 and TRBJ1-1; TRBD1 matches at 8 bases. Germline V gene lookup returns CDR1 LNHDA and CDR2 SQIVND (reference sequence). V lost 5 bases to trimming and J lost 5 bases; unmatched junction nucleotides: 7. CDR3 length: 14 amino acids. The CDR3 region has the DNA TGTGCCAGTAGTGGGGGGGGACAGGAGACTGAAGCTTTCTTT. Translated: CASSGGGQETEAFF. Combining the CDR3 with reference TRBV19 and TRBJ1-1 gives the whole variable domain DGGITQSPKYLFRKEGQNVTLSCEQNLNHDAMYWYRQDPGQGLRLIYYSQIVNDFQKGDIAEGYSVSREKKESFPLTVTSAQKNPTAFYLCASSGGGQETEAFFGQGTRLTVV.

The table lists this clone with a count of one. CDR3 coding DNA: TGCGCCAGCAGCTGGACAGGGTCCTACGAGCAGTACTTC. Amino acid sequence: CASSWTGSYEQYF. The rearrangement uses TRBV5-1 and TRBJ2-7; 8 bases match TRBD1. The CDR3 has 13 amino acids. J was trimmed by 1 base and V by 3 bases; bases with no gene match: 0. CDR1 and CDR2 (germline): SGHRS, YFSETQ.

The chain uses TRBV2 and TRBJ2-1; 12 bases are a match to TRBD2. The junction had 4 bases not matched to a gene; V was cut back by 6 bases and J by 1 base. The CDR3 extends over 16 amino acids. CDR1 and CDR2 (germline): SNHLY, FYNNEI. The CDR3 reads CASRPLAGGSYNEQFF. CDR3 nucleotide sequence: TGTGCCAGCAGGCCCCTAGCGGGAGGGTCCTACAATGAGCAGTTCTTC. Using reference TRBV2 and TRBJ2-1 for the parts outside the CDR3, the full variable domain is EPEVTQTPSHQVTQMGQEVILRCVPISNHLYFYWYRQILGQKVEFLVSFYNNEISEKSEIFDDQFSVERPDGSNFTLKIRSTKLEDSAMYFCASRPLAGGSYNEQFFGPGTRLTVL.

The V gene is TRBV6-5, the J gene TRBJ2-7; D call uncertain. The length of the CDR3 is 14 residues. Germline V gene data show CDR1 as MNHEY and CDR2 as SVGAGI. Trimming stripped 4 bases from V and 0 bases from J, with 10 bases between. As DNA, the CDR3 is TGTGCCAGCAGTTCCTCATCGATCTCCTACGAGCAGTACTTC. It translates to CASSSSSISYEQYF.

The J gene is TRBJ1-6, the V gene TRBV6-5; the D is unclear. V lost 0 bases, J lost 6 bases, and 3 bases lay in between. Germline V gene data show CDR1 as MNHEY and CDR2 as SVGAGI. This CDR3 spans 13 amino acids. The CDR3 nucleotides read TGTGCCAGCAGTTACTCGAGTAATTCACCCCTCCACTTT. Translated, it gives CASSYSSNSPLHF.

The chain couples TRBV28 to TRBJ1-2, with D tentatively TRBD1 (6 bases). CDR1 is MDHEN and CDR2 is SYDVKM in the germline V gene. The CDR3 is made up of 12 amino acids. V lost 7 bases, J lost 10 bases, and 16 bases lay in between. CDR3: CASNQGIQYYTF. CDR3 bases: TGTGCCAGCAATCAGGGGATACAATACTACACCTTC.

The V call is TRBV15, the J call TRBJ1-1, with D unclear. Trimming shortened V by 5 bases and J by 2 bases, and 12 bases separated the two germline ends. CDR1 LNHNV and CDR2 YYDKDF come from the germline V gene (reference sequence). The CDR3 spans 14 residues. CDR3 in amino acids: CATSREVINTEAFF. The CDR3 DNA reads TGTGCCACCAGCCGGGAGGTGATAAACACTGAAGCTTTCTTT.

The table lists this clone with a few counts. One end of the junction varies from germline; a read error may be responsible. The chain joins TRBV7-7 to TRBJ2-5, with a possible D match to TRBD1 (5 bases). Germline CDR1 and CDR2: SSHAT and FNYEAQ (reference sequence). The CDR3 is made up of 13 amino acids. The CDR3 loop reads CASSPGPQETQYF. Here the CDR3 DNA reads TGTGCTAGCAGCCCAGGGCCCCAAGAGACCCAGTACTTC. The variable domain in full, completed from reference TRBV7-7 and TRBJ2-5, reads GAGVSQSPRYKVTKRGQDVTLRCDPISSHATLYWYQQALGQGPEFLTYFNYEAQPDKSGLPSDRFSAERPEGSISTLTIQRTEQRDSAMYRCASSPGPQETQYFGPGTRLLVL.

The chain links TRBV5-1 to TRBJ2-7; D remains ambiguous. This CDR3 region has 15 residues. From germline, CDR1 is SGHRS and CDR2 YFSETQ. V shed 3 bases and J shed 5 bases, with 18 bases lying between them. CDR3 sequence reads: CASSSDLDGQDEQYF. The CDR3 DNA is TGCGCCAGCAGCTCCGACCTGGACGGCCAGGACGAGCAGTACTTC.

The chain carries TRBV14 and TRBJ1-1, with TRBD1 matching 7 bases. Trimming cost V 3 bases and J 8 bases; bases outside gene matches: 6. The CDR3 has 13 residues. Germline-derived CDR1 and CDR2 are SGHDN and FVKESK. The CDR3: CASSQFNRGEAFF. CDR3 coding DNA: TGTGCCAGCAGCCAGTTTAACAGGGGAGAAGCTTTCTTT.

This clone was counted between two and nine times. The V call is TRBV6-5, the J call TRBJ2-7; tentatively, D is TRBD2 (6 bases). The germline gives CDR1 MNHEY, CDR2 SVGAGI. The length of the CDR3 is 13 residues. Trimming left V 5 bases short and J 4 bases short, with 12 bases between. As DNA, the CDR3 is TGTGCCAGCAGTCCCGGTGGGGGGTACGAGCAGTACTTC. This gives the protein CASSPGGGYEQYF.

V usage is TRBV4-1 and J usage is TRBJ2-7; D call uncertain. The CDR3 runs 13 residues. V gave up 0 bases and J gave up 6 bases, with 9 bases separating them. Looked up from germline, CDR1 is MGHRA and CDR2 is YSYEKL. The CDR3 protein is CASSQELALEQYF. CDR3 sequence (DNA): TGCGCCAGCAGCCAAGAGTTAGCTCTCGAGCAGTACTTC.

The gene calls are TRBV3-1 (or the pseudogene TRBV3-2) and TRBJ2-3; D is ambiguous. The germline V gene has CDR1 LGHDT and CDR2 YNNKEL (reference sequence). The CDR3 runs to 12 residues. V gave up 1 base and J gave up 4 bases, with 3 bases separating them. The CDR3 loop reads CASSQVADTQYF. Here the CDR3 DNA reads TGTGCCAGCAGCCAAGTAGCAGATACGCAGTATTTT.

The chain couples TRBV10-3 to TRBJ1-2; TRBD1 matches 10 bases. The V segment lost 6 bases and the J segment 11 bases; nucleotides outside the gene matches: 6. This CDR3 comprises 12 residues. CDR1 and CDR2 from the germline V gene are ENHRY and SYGVKD. The CDR3 DNA follows: TGTGCCATCAGACCGACAGGGGGCTTTTACACCTTC. It encodes CAIRPTGGFYTF.

The chain is built from TRBV9 and TRBJ1-3; D remains ambiguous. The CDR3 loop spans 16 amino acids. Germline CDR1 reads SGDLS; CDR2 reads YYNGEE. Trimming took off 0 bases at V and 0 bases at J, with 10 bases between the two ends. Here the CDR3 reads CASSVGNPGSGNTIYF. CDR3 in DNA: TGTGCCAGCAGCGTAGGGAATCCCGGCTCTGGAAACACCATATATTTT.

This rearrangement joins TRBV10-3 to TRBJ2-3, with D possibly being TRBD2 (7 bases). V was trimmed by 0 bases and J by 3 bases, leaving 13 bases between them. The CDR3 totals 16 residues. Looked up from germline, CDR1 is ENHRY and CDR2 is SYGVKD. The CDR3 bases are TGTGCCATCAGTGAGTCTCGGGGGGCGAGAACAGATACGCAGTATTTT. As protein: CAISESRGARTDTQYF.

This clone was counted a few times. The chain joins TRBV19 to TRBJ1-1; D possibly corresponds to TRBD1 (5 bases). Germline V gene lookup returns CDR1 LNHDA and CDR2 SQIVND (reference sequence). This CDR3 is 14 amino acids long. The V and J ends lost 4 bases and 5 bases respectively, with 14 bases between them. The CDR3 DNA follows: TGTGCCAGTAGTAACGAGGGGTTGAGGACTGAAGCTTTCTTT. Its protein product is CASSNEGLRTEAFF.

The rearrangement uses TRBV19 and TRBJ2-4; D not certain. The CDR3 totals 15 residues. V was pared by 10 bases and J by 0 bases, with 16 bases between. CDR1 LNHDA and CDR2 SQIVND come from the germline V gene (reference sequence). CDR3 bases: TGTGCCATTCTTCCCCCTAAACTAGCCAAAAACATTCAGTACTTC. The encoded protein is CAILPPKLAKNIQYF. Using reference TRBV19 and TRBJ2-4 for the parts outside the CDR3, the full variable domain is DGGITQSPKYLFRKEGQNVTLSCEQNLNHDAMYWYRQDPGQGLRLIYYSQIVNDFQKGDIAEGYSVSREKKESFPLTVTSAQKNPTAFYLCAILPPKLAKNIQYFGAGTRLSVL.

This clone was observed a few times. The chain couples TRBV5-4 to TRBJ2-5; no firm D call. The CDR3 has 13 amino acids. Per the germline V gene, CDR1 is SGHNT and CDR2 is YYREEE (reference sequence). Trimming removed 5 bases at V and 4 bases at J, with 12 bases between. CDR3 in DNA: TGTGCCAGCAGAAAGGGTACGGGAGAGACCCAGTACTTC. It codes for CASRKGTGETQYF.

Within the sample, this clone is medium-sized. The CDR3 DNA sequence: TGTGCCACCAGCAGAGATCCGACCCCCACAGATACGCAGTATTTT. This translates into CATSRDPTPTDTQYF. The chain has TRBV15 and TRBJ2-3, with unresolved D. In germline, CDR1 is LNHNV, CDR2 YYDKDF (reference sequence). V was trimmed by 0 bases and J by 2 bases, leaving 9 bases between them. CDR3 length: 15 residues.

CDR3 protein: CASSLGDWETGELFF. The CDR3 DNA is TGTGCCAGTAGTCTAGGGGACTGGGAGACGGGGGAGCTGTTTTTT. V usage is TRBV19 and J usage is TRBJ2-2; TRBD2 might be the D (6 bases). Germline V gene sequence: CDR1 LNHDA, CDR2 SQIVND (reference sequence). V lost 5 bases and J 8 bases, leaving 18 bases between the germline ends. The CDR3 runs to 15 residues.

The chain links TRBV5-1 to TRBJ1-1; possibly TRBD1 for D (6 bases). The CDR3 consists of 13 residues. CDR1 is SGHRS, CDR2 YFSETQ, per germline. Trimming removed 4 bases from V and 3 bases from J, with 10 bases in between. CDR3 DNA: TGCGCCAGCAGCGTTGGACAGCACACTGAAGCTTTCTTT. Encoded protein: CASSVGQHTEAFF. The variable domain in full, with the rest retrieved from reference TRBV5-1 and TRBJ1-1, is KAGVTQTPRYLIKTRGQQVTLSCSPISGHRSVSWYQQTPGQGLQFLFEYFSETQRNKGNFPGRFSGRQFSNSRSEMNVSTLELGDSALYLCASSVGQHTEAFFGQGTRLTVV.

The sample holds a few counts of this clone. This specimen includes other DNA sequences encoding the same CDR3. The chain has TRBV3-1 (or the pseudogene TRBV3-2) and TRBJ1-3; D remains ambiguous. V lost 0 bases and J lost 4, with 4 bases in between. Germline-derived CDR1 and CDR2 are LGHDT and YNNKEL (reference sequence). This CDR3 spans 13 amino acids. CDR3 DNA sequence: TGTGCCAGCAGCCAAGATGAGGGAAACACCATATATTTT. Protein: CASSQDEGNTIYF.

The chain recombines TRBV18 with TRBJ1-1; no reliable D call. V was trimmed by 1 base and J by 4 bases, leaving 10 bases between them. Per the germline V gene, CDR1 is KGHSH and CDR2 is LQKENI. CDR3 size: 14 residues. The CDR3 nucleotides read TGTGCCAGCTCACCACAGGGTAGATCCACTGAAGCTTTCTTT. This codes for CASSPQGRSTEAFF.

V and J are TRBV5-4 and TRBJ1-6, with 7 bases lining up with TRBD1. Germline CDR1 SGHNT, CDR2 YYREEE (reference sequence). CDR3 size: 14 residues. Trimming cost V 4 bases and J 11 bases; bases outside gene matches: 9. CDR3 protein: CASSRQGADTPLHF. For the CDR3, the DNA is TGTGCCAGCAGCAGACAGGGAGCAGATACACCCCTCCACTTT.